This TCR beta chain was captured by sequencing in a study of CD4 T cells in relation to SARS-CoV-2 and coronaviruses. Overall study context: After 10 days of antigen culture, PBMC TCR beta CDR3s were sequenced. No peptide or an HIV-1 Nef peptide pool served as negative control.

Repertoires were generated with immunoSEQ multiplex PCR, while TCRdb's copy carries only in-frame clones and drops some. The data show about 21,000 clones, 74% seen once. Unexposed donor CD4+ T cells date from about 2011-2018, before the COVID-19 pandemic. Isolation of CD4+ T cells took place after about eleven days in culture. As cell numbers allowed, unexposed-donor CD4+ T cells faced SARS-CoV-2 S/N and four cold-coronavirus spikes. Whole-study results and caveats: Compared with monoreactive clones, crossreactive clones showed significantly weaker SARS-CoV-2 expansion.

Concerning this clone itself: The antigen remains undetermined.

This TCR derives from a human donor in good health. Sequencing input: CD4+ T cells from PBMCs, cultured in vitro.

Here the CDR3 DNA reads TGTGCCAGCAGCTTAGTATTTATCTCCCCTAGCACAGATACGCAGTATTTT. Translated, it gives CASSLVFISPSTDTQYF. The chain carries TRBV7-2 and TRBJ2-3, with unresolved D. Trimming stripped 1 base from V and 0 bases from J, with 14 bases between. This CDR3 contains 17 residues. CDR1 and CDR2 from the germline V gene are SGHTA and FQGNSA.